This T cell receptor (beta chain) is drawn from a study of regulatory T cells in long-lasting Graves disease. Many counts were recorded for this clonotype. As for time point: newly diagnosed GD, antithyroid drugs for less than 3 months. PBMC-derived RNA was used for the TCR library. Building the TCR beta libraries relied on iRepertoire HTBI primers, and CDR3 regions underwent Arm-PCR. Each CDR3 protein is one row after TCRdb ran MiXCR on the multiplex PCR reads. The sample includes some 490,000 distinct CDR3 sequences, around 12% of them seen just once. CDR1 is KGHSH, CDR2 LQKENI, per germline. V dropped 3 bases and J dropped 8; count of bases not matched to a gene: 9. The CDR3 is 15 amino acids. These data also formed part of another study, on T cells in Graves' hyperthyroidism and ophthalmopathy. In that study: Researchers defined stable Graves' hyperthyroidism as no ophthalmopathy progression within 18 months. A set of HTBI primers served as the primers for a first-round RT-PCR of the TCR CDR3.

The chain carries TRBV18 and TRBJ2-1; TRBD2 matches at 8 bases. This TCR came from a woman aged 25 to 39 with Graves disease. The source was peripheral blood mononuclear cells (PBMCs), collected at new diagnosis, from a patient treated with antithyroid drugs. The CDR3 sequence is CASSPILAGSDEQFF. Written as DNA, the CDR3 is TGTGCCAGCTCACCTATCCTAGCGGGTAGCGATGAGCAGTTCTTC. Supplemented by reference TRBV18 and TRBJ2-1, the full variable domain reads NAGVMQNPRHLVRRRGQEARLRCSPMKGHSHVYWYRQLPEEGLKFMVYLQKENIIDESGMPKERFSAEFPKEGPSILRIQQVVRGDSAAYFCASSPILAGSDEQFFGPGTRLTVL.